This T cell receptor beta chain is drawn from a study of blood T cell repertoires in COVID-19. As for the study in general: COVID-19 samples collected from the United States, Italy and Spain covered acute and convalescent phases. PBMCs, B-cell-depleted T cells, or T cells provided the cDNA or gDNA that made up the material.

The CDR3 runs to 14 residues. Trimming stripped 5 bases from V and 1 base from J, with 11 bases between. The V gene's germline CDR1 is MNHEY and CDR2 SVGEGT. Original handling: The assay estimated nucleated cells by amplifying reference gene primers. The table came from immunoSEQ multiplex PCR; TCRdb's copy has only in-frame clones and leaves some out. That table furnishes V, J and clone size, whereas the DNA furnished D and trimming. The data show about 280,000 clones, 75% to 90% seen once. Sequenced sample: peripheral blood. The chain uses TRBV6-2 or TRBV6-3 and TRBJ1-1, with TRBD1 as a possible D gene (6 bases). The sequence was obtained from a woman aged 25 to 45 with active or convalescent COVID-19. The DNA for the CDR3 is TGTGCCAGCAGTCTAAGCAGGGGGAACACTGAAGCTTTCTTT. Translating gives CASSLSRGNTEAFF.